The source of this T cell receptor beta chain is a study of blood T cells in healthy people across ages. Trimming pared 7 bases from V and 3 bases from J, leaving 7 bases between. Looked up from germline, CDR1 is SQVTM and CDR2 is ANQGSEA. There are 12 residues in the CDR3. This clonotype was recorded a few times. The use of a sample-barcoded 5' primer and a J-beta primer mix characterized a second PCR of roughly 6 to 12 cycles. TCRdb redid the calling of the 5' RACE reads with MiXCR, one entry per CDR3 protein. The table shows about 720,000 distinct CDR3 sequences, with around a fifth occurring only once.

The sample comprised blood. V is TRBV29-1 and J is TRBJ2-6; unclear D gene. The sequence came from a man in his 70s in good health. The CDR3 bases are TGCAGCGGGTTAGGTGGGGCCAACGTCCTGACTTTC. This translates into CSGLGGANVLTF.